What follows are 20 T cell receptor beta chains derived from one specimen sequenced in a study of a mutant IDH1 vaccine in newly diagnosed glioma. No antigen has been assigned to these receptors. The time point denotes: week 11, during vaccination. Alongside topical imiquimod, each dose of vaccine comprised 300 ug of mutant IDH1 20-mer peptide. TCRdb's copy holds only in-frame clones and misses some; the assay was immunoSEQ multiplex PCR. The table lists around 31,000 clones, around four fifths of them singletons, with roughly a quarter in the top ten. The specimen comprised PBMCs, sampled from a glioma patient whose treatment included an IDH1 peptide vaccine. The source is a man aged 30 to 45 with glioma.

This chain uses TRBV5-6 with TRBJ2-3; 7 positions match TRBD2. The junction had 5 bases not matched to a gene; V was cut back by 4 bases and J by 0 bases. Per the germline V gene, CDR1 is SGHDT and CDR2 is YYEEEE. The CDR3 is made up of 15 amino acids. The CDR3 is CASSQSGTSTDTQYF. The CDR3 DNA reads TGTGCCAGCAGCCAGAGCGGGACTAGCACAGATACGCAGTATTTT.

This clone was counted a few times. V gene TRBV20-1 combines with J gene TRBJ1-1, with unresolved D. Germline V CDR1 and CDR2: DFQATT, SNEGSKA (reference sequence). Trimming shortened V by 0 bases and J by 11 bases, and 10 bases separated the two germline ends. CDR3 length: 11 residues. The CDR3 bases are TGCAGTGCTAGAGATCATGGGGAGGCTTTCTTT. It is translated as CSARDHGEAFF.

CDR3 amino acids: CAWREGQARYNEQFF. The CDR3 DNA reads TGTGCCTGGCGGGAAGGGCAGGCGCGGTACAATGAGCAGTTCTTC. The chain carries TRBV30 and TRBJ2-1, with TRBD2 as a possible D gene (5 bases). Germline CDR1 is GTSNPN and CDR2 is SVGIG (reference sequence). This CDR3 spans 15 amino acids. Trimming left V 5 bases short and J 4 bases short, with 18 bases between.

In nucleotides, the CDR3 is TGTGCCAGCGAGCAGGGTGGCAATCAGCCCCAGCATTTT. Its protein is CASEQGGNQPQHF. This chain uses TRBV28 with TRBJ1-5, with a weak D call TRBD1 (5 bases). Deletions cut 8 bases from V and 2 bases from J, with 10 bases between. The germline V gene encodes CDR1 MDHEN and CDR2 SYDVKM. CDR3 length: 13 residues.

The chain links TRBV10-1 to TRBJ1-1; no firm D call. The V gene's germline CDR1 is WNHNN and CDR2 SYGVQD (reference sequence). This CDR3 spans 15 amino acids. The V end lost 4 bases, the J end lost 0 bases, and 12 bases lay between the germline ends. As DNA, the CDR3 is TGCGCCAGCAGTGGAAAACAATTCTTGAACACTGAAGCTTTCTTT. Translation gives CASSGKQFLNTEAFF.

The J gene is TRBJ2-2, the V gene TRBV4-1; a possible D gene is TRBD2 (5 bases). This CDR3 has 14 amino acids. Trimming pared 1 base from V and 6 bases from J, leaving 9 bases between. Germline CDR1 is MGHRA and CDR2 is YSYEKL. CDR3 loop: CASSQGGFSGELFF. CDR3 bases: TGCGCCAGCAGCCAAGGAGGGTTTTCCGGGGAGCTGTTTTTT.

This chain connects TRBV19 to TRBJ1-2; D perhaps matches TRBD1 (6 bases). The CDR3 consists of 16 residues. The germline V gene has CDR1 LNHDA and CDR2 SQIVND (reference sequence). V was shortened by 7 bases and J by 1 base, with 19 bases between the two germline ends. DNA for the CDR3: TGTGCCAGTACCTTAGGGGGATCCGACAGTAACTATGGCTACACCTTC. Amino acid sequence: CASTLGGSDSNYGYTF.

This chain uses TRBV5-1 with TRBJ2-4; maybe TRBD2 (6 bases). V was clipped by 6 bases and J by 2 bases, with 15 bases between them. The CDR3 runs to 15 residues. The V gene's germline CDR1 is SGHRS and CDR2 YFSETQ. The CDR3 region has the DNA TGCGCCAGCACCCCGGGGGAGCTGACCAAAAACATTCAGTACTTC. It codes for CASTPGELTKNIQYF.

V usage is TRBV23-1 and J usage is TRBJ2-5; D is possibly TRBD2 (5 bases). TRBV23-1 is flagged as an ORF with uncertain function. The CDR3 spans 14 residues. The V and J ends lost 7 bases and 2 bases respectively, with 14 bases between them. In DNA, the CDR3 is TGCGCCAGCATCCAAGGGAGAGATCAAGAGACCCAGTACTTC. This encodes CASIQGRDQETQYF.

The CDR3, as DNA: TGTGCCAGCAGCTTTTTAATGGGGGACACCGGGGAGCTGTTTTTT. Amino acid sequence: CASSFLMGDTGELFF. The chain uses TRBV7-2 and TRBJ2-2, with D perhaps being TRBD1 or TRBD2 (5 bases each). V shed 3 bases and J shed 3 bases, with 11 bases lying between them. Per the germline V gene, CDR1 is SGHTA and CDR2 is FQGNSA. There are 15 residues in the CDR3.

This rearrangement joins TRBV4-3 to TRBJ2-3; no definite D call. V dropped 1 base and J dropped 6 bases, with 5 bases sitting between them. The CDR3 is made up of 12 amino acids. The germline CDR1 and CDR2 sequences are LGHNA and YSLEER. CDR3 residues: CASSQGRDTQYF. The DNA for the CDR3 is TGCGCCAGCAGCCAAGGCAGGGATACGCAGTATTTT.

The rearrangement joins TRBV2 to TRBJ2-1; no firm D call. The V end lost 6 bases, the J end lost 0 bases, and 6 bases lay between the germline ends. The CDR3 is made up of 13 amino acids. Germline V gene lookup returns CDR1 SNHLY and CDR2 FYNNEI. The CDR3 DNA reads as TGTGCCAGCAGGGTCAGCTCCTACAATGAGCAGTTCTTC. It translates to CASRVSSYNEQFF.

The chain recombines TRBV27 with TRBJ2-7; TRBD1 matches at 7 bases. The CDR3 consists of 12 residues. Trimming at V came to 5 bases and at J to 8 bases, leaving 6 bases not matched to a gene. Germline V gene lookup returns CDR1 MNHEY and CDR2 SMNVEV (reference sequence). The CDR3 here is CASSPQQGQQYF. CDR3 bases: TGTGCCAGCAGTCCACAACAGGGGCAGCAGTACTTC.

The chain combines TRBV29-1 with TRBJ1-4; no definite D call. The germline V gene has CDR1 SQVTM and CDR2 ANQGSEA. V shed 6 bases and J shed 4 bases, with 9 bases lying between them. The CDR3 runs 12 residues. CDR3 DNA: TGCAGCGTCCAGGACCTTAATGAAAAACTGTTTTTT. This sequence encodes CSVQDLNEKLFF.

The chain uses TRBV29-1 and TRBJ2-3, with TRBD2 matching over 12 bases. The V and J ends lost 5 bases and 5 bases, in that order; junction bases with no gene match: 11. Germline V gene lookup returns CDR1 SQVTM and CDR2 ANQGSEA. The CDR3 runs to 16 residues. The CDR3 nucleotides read TGCAGCGTTCAACCTCGACTAGCGGGAGTATTAGATACGCAGTATTTT. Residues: CSVQPRLAGVLDTQYF.

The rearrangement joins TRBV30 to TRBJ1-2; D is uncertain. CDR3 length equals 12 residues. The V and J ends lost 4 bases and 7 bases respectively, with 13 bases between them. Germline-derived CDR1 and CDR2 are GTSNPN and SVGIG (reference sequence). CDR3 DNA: TGTGCCTGGACCACTACGATAGGTGGCTACACCTTC. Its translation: CAWTTTIGGYTF.

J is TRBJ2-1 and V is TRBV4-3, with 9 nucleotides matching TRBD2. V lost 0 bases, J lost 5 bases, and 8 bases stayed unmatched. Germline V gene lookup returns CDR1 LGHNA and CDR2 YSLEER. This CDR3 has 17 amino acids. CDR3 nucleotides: TGCGCCAGCAGCCAAGATCATTTAGCGGGGGCAGACAATGAGCAGTTCTTC. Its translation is CASSQDHLAGADNEQFF.

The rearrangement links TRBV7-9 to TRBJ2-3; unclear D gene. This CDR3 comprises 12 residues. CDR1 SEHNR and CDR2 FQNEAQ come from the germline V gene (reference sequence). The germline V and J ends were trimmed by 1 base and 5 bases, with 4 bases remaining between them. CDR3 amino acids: CASSLDEDTQYF. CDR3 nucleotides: TGTGCCAGCAGCTTAGACGAAGATACGCAGTATTTT.

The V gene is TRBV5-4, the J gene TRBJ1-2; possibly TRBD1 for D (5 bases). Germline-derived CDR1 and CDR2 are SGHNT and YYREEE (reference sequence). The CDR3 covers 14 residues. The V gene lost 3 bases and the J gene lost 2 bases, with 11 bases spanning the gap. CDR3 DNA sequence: TGTGCCAGCAGCTGGGGGGGAAGAAACTATGGCTACACCTTC. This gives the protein CASSWGGRNYGYTF.

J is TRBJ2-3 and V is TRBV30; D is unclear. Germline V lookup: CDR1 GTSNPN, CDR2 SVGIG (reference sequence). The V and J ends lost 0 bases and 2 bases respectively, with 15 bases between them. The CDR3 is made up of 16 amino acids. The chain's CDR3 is CAWSVPAVGYTDTQYF. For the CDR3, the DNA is TGTGCCTGGAGTGTACCGGCAGTAGGTTACACAGATACGCAGTATTTT.